Below, 12 T cell receptor beta chains from the same sample are listed, as sequenced in a study of T cells after yellow fever vaccination. TCRdb redid the calling of the 5' RACE reads with MiXCR, one entry per CDR3 protein. This table has approximately 600,000 distinct CDR3 sequences, more than 9% appearing once. This specimen was PBMCs, taken on the day of the yellow fever booster vaccination. These receptors were obtained from a man aged 25-45 years who received the YFV17D yellow fever vaccine.

This clonotype was observed at least ten times. V gene TRBV7-2 combines with J gene TRBJ2-1; D ambiguous. CDR1 is SGHTA and CDR2 is FQGNSA in the germline V gene. Trimming shortened V by 1 base and J by 5 bases, and 9 bases separated the two germline ends. The length of the CDR3 is 14 residues. The CDR3 is CASSLGQPNNEQFF. CDR3 sequence (DNA): TGTGCCAGCAGCTTAGGGCAGCCGAACAATGAGCAGTTCTTC. Variable domain in full (rest from reference TRBV7-2 and TRBJ2-1): GAGVSQSPSNKVTEKGKDVELRCDPISGHTALYWYRQSLGQGLEFLIYFQGNSAPDKSGLPSDRFSAERTGGSVSTLTIQRTQQEDSAVYLCASSLGQPNNEQFFGPGTRLTVL.

This chain joins TRBV5-1 and TRBJ2-3, with 8 bases that match TRBD1. J gave up 4 bases and V 2 bases, and 9 bases lay outside the gene matches. Per germline, CDR1 SGHRS and CDR2 YFSETQ. The CDR3 runs to 16 residues. The CDR3, as DNA: TGCGCCAGCAGCTTATCTTGGACAGGGTTGGCAGATACGCAGTATTTT. Its translation: CASSLSWTGLADTQYF. Filled out from reference TRBV5-1 and TRBJ2-3, the complete variable domain reads KAGVTQTPRYLIKTRGQQVTLSCSPISGHRSVSWYQQTPGQGLQFLFEYFSETQRNKGNFPGRFSGRQFSNSRSEMNVSTLELGDSALYLCASSLSWTGLADTQYFGPGTRLTVL.

A few counts support this clonotype. CDR3 nucleotides: TGTGCCAGCCGACTAGCGGGGCCAGATACGCAGTATTTT. Translating it yields CASRLAGPDTQYF. V and J are TRBV12-3 or TRBV12-4 and TRBJ2-3; the match to TRBD2 covers 11 bases. V lost 8 bases, J lost 4 bases, and 2 bases stayed unmatched. The CDR3 contains 13 residues.

The V call is TRBV7-2, the J call TRBJ1-2; 10 bases fit TRBD1. The CDR3 totals 12 residues. Per germline, CDR1 SGHTA and CDR2 FQGNSA. Unmatched junction bases numbered 3, after V lost 1 base and J lost 13 bases. The CDR3 here is CASSLDRTGGTF. In nucleotides, the CDR3 is TGTGCCAGCAGCTTAGACAGGACAGGGGGCACCTTC.

The DNA of the CDR3 is TGTGCCAGCAGCCGGACAGGGCTCAACACCGGGGAGCTGTTTTTT. This translates into CASSRTGLNTGELFF. The rearrangement links TRBV12-3 or TRBV12-4 to TRBJ2-2; 8 bases agree with TRBD1. V shed 6 bases, J shed 2 bases, and the junction held 5 bases outside the gene matches. This CDR3 comprises 15 residues.

This clonotype was observed a few times. This rearrangement joins TRBV7-9 to TRBJ2-7; D call uncertain. Germline CDR1 and CDR2: SEHNR and FQNEAQ (reference sequence). This CDR3 comprises 15 residues. Between the trimmed V and J ends, which lost 6 bases and 5 bases, there was a span of 20 bases. The DNA for the CDR3 is TGTGCCAGCAGGAGCAGGTGGGATCAAGCCCACGAGCAGTACTTC. Its translation is CASRSRWDQAHEQYF.

This clonotype was counted a few times. The chain carries TRBV7-2 and TRBJ2-5, with TRBD1 matching 8 bases. CDR3 length: 15 residues. V trimming: 5 bases; J trimming: 5 bases; junction bases outside the gene matches: 10. Germline assignment: CDR1 SGHTA and CDR2 FQGNSA. The CDR3 DNA sequence: TGTGCCAGCAGCCAAAGGACAGGGATTATTGAGACCCAGTACTTC. The encoded protein is CASSQRTGIIETQYF. Based on the CDR3 plus reference TRBV7-2 and TRBJ2-5, the full variable domain is GAGVSQSPSNKVTEKGKDVELRCDPISGHTALYWYRQSLGQGLEFLIYFQGNSAPDKSGLPSDRFSAERTGGSVSTLTIQRTQQEDSAVYLCASSQRTGIIETQYFGPGTRLLVL.

As to this clonotype: Relative to the germline gene, one junction end is altered; a read error may explain this. This chain links TRBV7-9 with TRBJ2-1; D gene ambiguous. Germline CDR1 SEHNR, CDR2 FQNEAQ (reference sequence). This CDR3 has 12 residues. The CDR3 spells CASSYRITPVLF. The CDR3 bases are TGTGCCAGCAGCTACCGGATTACTCCTGTCCTCTTC.

The chain is built from TRBV4-1 and TRBJ1-5; D is unclear. The CDR3 sequence is 15 residues long. Germline CDR1 MGHRA, CDR2 YSYEKL. V gave up 1 base and J gave up 0 bases, with 7 bases separating them. CDR3: CASSQGETSNQPQHF. The CDR3 nucleotides read TGCGCCAGCAGCCAAGGAGAAACTAGCAATCAGCCCCAGCATTTT.

A few counts support this clonotype. V is TRBV6-1 and J is TRBJ2-7, with 13 bases identical to TRBD2. Looked up from germline, CDR1 is MNHNS and CDR2 is SASEGT. CDR3 length equals 15 residues. V was pared by 7 bases and J by 2 bases, with 5 bases of the junction left unmatched. The CDR3 is CASNGLAGVPYEQYF. CDR3 in DNA: TGTGCCAGCAACGGACTAGCGGGAGTTCCCTACGAGCAGTACTTC.

This clonotype came up many times. The chain employs TRBV12-3 or TRBV12-4 and TRBJ2-7; possible D gene TRBD1, 5 bases. The V and J ends lost 8 bases and 7 bases respectively, with 24 bases between them. The CDR3 has 15 residues. The CDR3: CASSTSDKRLREQYF. CDR3 DNA sequence: TGTGCCAGCTCAACTTCGGACAAACGCTTGAGAGAGCAGTACTTC.

The CDR3 DNA reads as TGTGCCATCAGTGAGTCGTGGGCGGCTGAAGCTTTCTTT. Translation gives CAISESWAAEAFF. J is TRBJ1-1 and V is TRBV10-3, with D unresolved. Germline CDR1 and CDR2: ENHRY and SYGVKD. The CDR3 runs to 13 residues. V lost 0 bases, J lost 6 bases, and 8 bases lay in between.